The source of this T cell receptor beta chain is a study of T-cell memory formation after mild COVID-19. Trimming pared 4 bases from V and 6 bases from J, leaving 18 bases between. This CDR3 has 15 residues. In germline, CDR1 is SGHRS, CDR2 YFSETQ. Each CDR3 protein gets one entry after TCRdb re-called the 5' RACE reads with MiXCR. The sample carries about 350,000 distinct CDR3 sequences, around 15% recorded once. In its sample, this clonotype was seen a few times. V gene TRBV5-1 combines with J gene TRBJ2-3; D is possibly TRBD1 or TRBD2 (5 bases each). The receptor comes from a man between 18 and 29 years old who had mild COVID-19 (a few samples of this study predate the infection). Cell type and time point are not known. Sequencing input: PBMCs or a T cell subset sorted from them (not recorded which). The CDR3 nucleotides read TGCGCCAGCAGCCTGCCGGGGACCCCACGGGATACGCAGTATTTT. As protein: CASSLPGTPRDTQYF.